These T cell receptor beta chains were read from a single sample in a study of T-cell reconstitution after alpha-beta-depleted transplantation in children. TCRdb analysed the PCR reads with MiXCR anew, one entry per CDR3 protein. Of just under 550,000 distinct CDR3 sequences listed, around 17% are singletons. The material was PBMCs from the stem cell graft donor, obtained from the stem cell graft. The receptor set was obtained from a human donor who donated a stem cell graft to a child with acute lymphoblastic leukemia. CDR3s include the opening cysteine and the closing phenylalanine or tryptophan. A D gene is named only where the DNA matches it firmly. Size is stated for part of the rows, as once, few or many counts, or as a class when the clone is expanded.

v_call: TRBV4-1
clone_size: NA
j_call: TRBJ2-1
d_call: NA
cdr3_aa: CASSQGGSGQFF
cdr3_nt: TGCGCCAGCAGCCAAGGGGGTAGCGGGCAGTTCTTC

v_call: TRBV6-1
clone_size: NA
j_call: TRBJ1-1
d_call: NA
cdr3_aa: CASKGGEHTEAFF
cdr3_nt: TGTGCCAGCAAGGGTGGTGAGCACACTGAAGCTTTCTTT

v_call: TRBV5-1
clone_size: few
j_call: TRBJ2-1
d_call: TRBD2
cdr3_aa: CASRTSGGYNEQFF
cdr3_nt: TGCGCCAGCCGGACTAGCGGGGGTTACAATGAGCAGTTCTTC

v_call: TRBV29-1
clone_size: few
j_call: TRBJ2-1
d_call: NA
cdr3_aa: CSGGSGNEQFF
cdr3_nt: TGCAGCGGGGGGTCGGGGAATGAGCAGTTCTTC

v_call: TRBV15
clone_size: NA
j_call: TRBJ2-3
d_call: NA
cdr3_aa: CATSWPGQTQPDTQYF
cdr3_nt: TGTGCCACCAGCTGGCCCGGACAGACCCAGCCAGATACGCAGTATTTT

v_call: TRBV20-1
clone_size: NA
j_call: TRBJ1-3
d_call: NA
cdr3_aa: CSARVGGSGNTIYF
cdr3_nt: TGCAGTGCTAGAGTAGGGGGGTCTGGAAACACCATATATTTT

v_call: TRBV5-1
clone_size: few
j_call: TRBJ2-1
d_call: TRBD2
cdr3_aa: CASSSVAGVYNEQFF
cdr3_nt: TGCGCCAGCAGCTCGGTAGCGGGAGTCTACAATGAGCAGTTCTTC

v_call: TRBV12-3/TRBV12-4
clone_size: many
j_call: TRBJ2-7
d_call: TRBD1
cdr3_aa: CASSLRGGSYEQYF
cdr3_nt: TGTGCCAGCAGCTTGCGAGGGGGCAGCTACGAGCAGTACTTC

v_call: TRBV11-2
clone_size: NA
j_call: TRBJ2-1
d_call: TRBD2
cdr3_aa: CASRLAGDEQFF
cdr3_nt: TGTGCCAGCAGACTAGCGGGAGATGAGCAGTTCTTC

v_call: TRBV11-1
clone_size: NA
j_call: TRBJ2-6
d_call: TRBD1
cdr3_aa: CASSLLHFRDRGVSGANGLTF
cdr3_nt: TGTGCCAGCAGCCTACTTCATTTCCGGGACAGGGGAGTGTCTGGGGCCAACGGCCTGACTTTC

v_call: TRBV5-1
clone_size: few
j_call: TRBJ2-1
d_call: NA
cdr3_aa: CASRLRRGYNEQFF
cdr3_nt: TGCGCCAGCAGACTCCGCCGGGGCTACAATGAGCAGTTCTTC

v_call: TRBV29-1
clone_size: many
j_call: TRBJ2-1
d_call: NA
cdr3_aa: CSVGSGLPSGEQFF
cdr3_nt: TGCAGCGTTGGGTCGGGGCTCCCGTCGGGTGAGCAGTTCTTC

v_call: TRBV2
clone_size: few
j_call: TRBJ2-6
d_call: TRBD1
cdr3_aa: CASSWDRRGSGANVLTF
cdr3_nt: TGTGCCAGCAGCTGGGACAGGAGGGGGTCTGGGGCCAACGTCCTGACTTTC

v_call: TRBV5-1
clone_size: NA
j_call: TRBJ2-2
d_call: TRBD2
cdr3_aa: CASRRERGAGELFF
cdr3_nt: TGCGCCAGTCGGCGGGAGCGGGGCGCCGGGGAGCTGTTTTTT

v_call: TRBV5-1
clone_size: few
j_call: TRBJ2-7
d_call: TRBD2
cdr3_aa: CASSMGQLIGLAGYEQYF
cdr3_nt: TGCGCCAGCAGCATGGGACAGCTGATCGGACTAGCGGGTTACGAGCAGTACTTC

v_call: TRBV29-1
clone_size: few
j_call: TRBJ2-2
d_call: TRBD1
cdr3_aa: CSVVGGAPGELFF
cdr3_nt: TGCAGCGTTGTAGGGGGCGCCCCCGGGGAGCTGTTTTTT

v_call: TRBV9
clone_size: few
j_call: TRBJ2-6
d_call: TRBD1
cdr3_aa: CASSVPRTGENSGANVLTF
cdr3_nt: TGTGCCAGCAGCGTACCAAGGACAGGGGAAAACTCTGGGGCCAACGTCCTGACTTTC

v_call: TRBV20-1
clone_size: few
j_call: TRBJ2-3
d_call: TRBD2
cdr3_aa: CSALSGSGTDTQYF
cdr3_nt: TGCAGTGCCCTTAGCGGGAGTGGCACAGATACGCAGTATTTT